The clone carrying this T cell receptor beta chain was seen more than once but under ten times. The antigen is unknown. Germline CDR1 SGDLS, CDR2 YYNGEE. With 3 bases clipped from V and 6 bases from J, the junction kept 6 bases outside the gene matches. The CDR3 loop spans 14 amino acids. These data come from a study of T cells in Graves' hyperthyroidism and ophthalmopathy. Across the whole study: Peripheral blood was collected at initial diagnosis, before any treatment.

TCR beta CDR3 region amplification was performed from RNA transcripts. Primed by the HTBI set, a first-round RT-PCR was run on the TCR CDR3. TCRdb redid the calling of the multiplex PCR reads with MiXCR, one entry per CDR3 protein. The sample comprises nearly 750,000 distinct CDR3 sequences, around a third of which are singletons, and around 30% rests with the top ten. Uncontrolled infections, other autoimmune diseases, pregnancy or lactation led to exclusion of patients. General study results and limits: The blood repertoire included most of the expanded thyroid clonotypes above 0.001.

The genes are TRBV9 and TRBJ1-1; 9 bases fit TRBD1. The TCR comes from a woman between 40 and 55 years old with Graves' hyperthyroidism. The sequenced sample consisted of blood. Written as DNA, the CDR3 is TGTGCCAGCAGCGCCCGGGACAGGGCTTCTGAAGCTTTCTTT. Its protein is CASSARDRASEAFF.